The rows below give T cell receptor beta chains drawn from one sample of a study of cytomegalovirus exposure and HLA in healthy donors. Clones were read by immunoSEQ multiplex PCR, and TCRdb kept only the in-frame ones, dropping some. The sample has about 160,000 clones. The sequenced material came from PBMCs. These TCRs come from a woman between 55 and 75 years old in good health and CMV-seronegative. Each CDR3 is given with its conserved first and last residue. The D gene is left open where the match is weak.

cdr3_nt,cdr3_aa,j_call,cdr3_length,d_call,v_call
TGTGCCAGCAGTTATTTGATAGACGCTGGAGCTGAAAAACTGTTTTTT,CASSYLIDAGAEKLFF,TRBJ1-4,16,-,TRBV6-5
TGCGCCAGCGGGACTCTCGGGACCGGGGAGCTGTTTTTT,CASGTLGTGELFF,TRBJ2-2,13,TRBD2,TRBV13
TGTGCCAGCAGCTCCACAGGGGGCCGCTACGAGCAGTACTTC,CASSSTGGRYEQYF,TRBJ2-7,14,TRBD1,TRBV5-4
TGTGCCAGCAGTGAAAGGGCCGGGACAGGGGGTGTGAAAGGGGCCAACGTCCTGACTTTC,CASSERAGTGGVKGANVLTF,TRBJ2-6,20,TRBD1,TRBV6-1
TGTGCCAGTAGTGGGACAGATTTGAACACTGAAGCTTTCTTT,CASSGTDLNTEAFF,TRBJ1-1,14,TRBD1,TRBV19
TGTGCCAGCAGCTATATACAGGGGGCGAATGAAAAACTGTTTTTT,CASSYIQGANEKLFF,TRBJ1-4,15,TRBD1,TRBV7-9
TGTGCCAGCTCACCACTTCTTGAGGATGAGCAGTTCTTC,CASSPLLEDEQFF,TRBJ2-1,13,-,TRBV18
TGTGCCACCAGCAGAAGACTAGCGGGAAGGGGCACAGATACGCAGTATTTT,CATSRRLAGRGTDTQYF,TRBJ2-3,17,TRBD2,TRBV15
TGCGCCAGCAGCCCCCTTTCGGGAGGGCACAATGAGCAGTTCTTC,CASSPLSGGHNEQFF,TRBJ2-1,15,TRBD2,TRBV5-1
TGTGCCAGCAGCCCATTCCGGGGAGCGCGGACTGAAGCTTTCTTT,CASSPFRGARTEAFF,TRBJ1-1,15,-,TRBV7-2
TGTGCCAGCAGCTCCTACAAGGACGTGACAGGGCGCGAGCAGTACTTC,CASSSYKDVTGREQYF,TRBJ2-7,16,TRBD1,TRBV7-9
TGCGCCAGCAGCTTGGTAACTAGCGGGAGAGGGGAGACCCAGTACTTC,CASSLVTSGRGETQYF,TRBJ2-5,16,TRBD2,TRBV5-1
TGCGCCAGCAGCCAAGTCCGGGGGGAGGATGAGCAGTTCTTC,CASSQVRGEDEQFF,TRBJ2-1,14,TRBD2,TRBV4-1
TGTGCCAGCAGCCTTAACAGGGGGTGGCAAGAGACCCAGTACTTC,CASSLNRGWQETQYF,TRBJ2-5,15,TRBD1,TRBV27
TGCGCCAGCAGCTCGGGTCTCTATCCCCTCCAAGAGACCCAGTACTTC,CASSSGLYPLQETQYF,TRBJ2-5,16,-,TRBV5-1
TGCAGCGCCCGGGACAGGCAATACACTGAAGCTTTCTTT,CSARDRQYTEAFF,TRBJ1-1,13,TRBD1,TRBV29-1
TGTGCCAGCAGCCAAGATTCACACATGAACACTGAAGCTTTCTTT,CASSQDSHMNTEAFF,TRBJ1-1,15,-,TRBV4-2
TGTGCCAGCAGTGAACGGAGAGCTTTCTTT,CASSERRAFF,TRBJ1-1,10,-,TRBV6-1
TGTGCCAGCAGCCCGGGGGGGGGAGGTTACGAGCAGTACTTC,CASSPGGGGYEQYF,TRBJ2-7,14,TRBD2,TRBV9
TGTGCCAGCAGCTTATACACGGGGAGCTCCTACGAGCAGTACTTC,CASSLYTGSSYEQYF,TRBJ2-7,15,-,TRBV7-9
TGTGCCAGTAGTATAGGGTTTACAGGGTTGAATTCACCCCTCCACTTT,CASSIGFTGLNSPLHF,TRBJ1-6,16,-,TRBV19
TGTGCCAGCAGCCGGACACCCACTGAAGCTTTCTTT,CASSRTPTEAFF,TRBJ1-1,12,-,TRBV11-1
TGTGCCAGCAGTGCGAGGGCTAATGAAAAACTGTTTTTT,CASSARANEKLFF,TRBJ1-4,13,-,TRBV6-6
TGCGCCAGCACCAAGAGGACAGGGGGCGGAAATAATTCACCCCTCCACTTT,CASTKRTGGGNNSPLHF,TRBJ1-6,17,TRBD1,TRBV4-1
TGTGCCAGCAGTTTCCCCCAAGGGGTCGGAAACACCATATATTTT,CASSFPQGVGNTIYF,TRBJ1-3,15,-,TRBV6-6
TGTGCCAGTAGTTGGGACATCAACTATGGCTACACCTTC,CASSWDINYGYTF,TRBJ1-2,13,-,TRBV19
TGTGCCAGCAGTTACAAGGCAGGGGGACAGTTCTATGGCTACACCTTC,CASSYKAGGQFYGYTF,TRBJ1-2,16,TRBD1,TRBV6-5
TGTGCCAGCTCACCGTCCCGGGACACTGAAGCTTTCTTT,CASSPSRDTEAFF,TRBJ1-1,13,-,TRBV18
TGTGCCAGCAGCTTGGTAGTCGCCTATACGCCTTTCCAAGAGACCCAGTACTTC,CASSLVVAYTPFQETQYF,TRBJ2-5,18,-,TRBV5-8
TGTGCCACCAGCCGGGTCGGGACTGAAGCTTTCTTT,CATSRVGTEAFF,TRBJ1-1,12,-,TRBV15
TGTGCCAGCAGTCCAGGACTAGACTCCTACAATGAGCAGTTCTTC,CASSPGLDSYNEQFF,TRBJ2-1,15,TRBD2,TRBV27
TGCGCCAGCAGCCAGAGTAACTATGGCTACACCTTC,CASSQSNYGYTF,TRBJ1-2,12,-,TRBV4-1
TGTGCCATCAGTGAGTCGAACCAGGCCGATCCCCTCCACTTT,CAISESNQADPLHF,TRBJ1-6,14,-,TRBV10-3
TGTGCCAGCATCGCCCCGGGACAGGGACCTAAGACCCAGTACTTC,CASIAPGQGPKTQYF,TRBJ2-5,15,TRBD1,TRBV6-5
TGTGCCAGCAGCCCGGATGCACAGGGGACAGATACGCAGTATTTT,CASSPDAQGTDTQYF,TRBJ2-3,15,TRBD1,TRBV5-4
TGCAGCGCCGACAGATTGAACACTGAAGCTTTCTTT,CSADRLNTEAFF,TRBJ1-1,12,-,TRBV29-1
TGCGCCAGCAGCCAAGATTGGGCTACTAATGAAAAACTGTTTTTT,CASSQDWATNEKLFF,TRBJ1-4,15,-,TRBV4-1
TGTGCCAGTAGTATTTCCGCAGGTGATTCACCCCTCCACTTT,CASSISAGDSPLHF,TRBJ1-6,14,-,TRBV19
TGTGCCAGCAGGTTGGGGCAGGGCAGTCAGCCCCAGCATTTT,CASRLGQGSQPQHF,TRBJ1-5,14,-,TRBV6-5
TGTGCCAGCAGCCATCAGGGAAACTACGAGCAGTACTTC,CASSHQGNYEQYF,TRBJ2-7,13,-,TRBV14
TGCGCCAGCAGGACAGGGAACACCGGGGAGCTGTTTTTT,CASRTGNTGELFF,TRBJ2-2,13,-,TRBV4-3
TGTGCCAGCAGCCCCCGACAGGTCTCTAACTATGGCTACACCTTC,CASSPRQVSNYGYTF,TRBJ1-2,15,-,TRBV7-2
TGTGCCAGCAGCGTAGGGCAGCGATCAAACTATGGCTACACCTTC,CASSVGQRSNYGYTF,TRBJ1-2,15,-,TRBV9
TGCGCCAGCAGCCAAGAGACAGGGATGAGCAATCAGCCCCAGCATTTT,CASSQETGMSNQPQHF,TRBJ1-5,16,TRBD1,TRBV4-1
TGCGCCAGCAGCCCGAAAATCTCTAGCTCATCGAACACCGGGGAGCTGTTTTTT,CASSPKISSSSNTGELFF,TRBJ2-2,18,-,TRBV5-1
TGTGCCACCGAGATCGCGGGGGCCCAAAGAGATACGCAGTATTTT,CATEIAGAQRDTQYF,TRBJ2-3,15,-,TRBV15
TGTGCCAGCACACTAGCGGGGGGATACGAGCAGTACTTC,CASTLAGGYEQYF,TRBJ2-7,13,TRBD2,TRBV2
TGTGCCAGCAGTCCCCTGATCGAGAGGCCCCAGCATTTT,CASSPLIERPQHF,TRBJ1-5,13,-,TRBV27
TGCGCCAGCATTGACCAGGTGGGCACTGAAGCTTTCTTT,CASIDQVGTEAFF,TRBJ1-1,13,-,TRBV5-1
TGTGCCAGCAGTGTAGACTCTGGGGCCAACGTCCTGACTTTC,CASSVDSGANVLTF,TRBJ2-6,14,-,TRBV25-1
TGCGCCAGCAGCCGGAGGGTGACAGGGTCGGGGGATTCACCCCTCCACTTT,CASSRRVTGSGDSPLHF,TRBJ1-6,17,TRBD1,TRBV4-3